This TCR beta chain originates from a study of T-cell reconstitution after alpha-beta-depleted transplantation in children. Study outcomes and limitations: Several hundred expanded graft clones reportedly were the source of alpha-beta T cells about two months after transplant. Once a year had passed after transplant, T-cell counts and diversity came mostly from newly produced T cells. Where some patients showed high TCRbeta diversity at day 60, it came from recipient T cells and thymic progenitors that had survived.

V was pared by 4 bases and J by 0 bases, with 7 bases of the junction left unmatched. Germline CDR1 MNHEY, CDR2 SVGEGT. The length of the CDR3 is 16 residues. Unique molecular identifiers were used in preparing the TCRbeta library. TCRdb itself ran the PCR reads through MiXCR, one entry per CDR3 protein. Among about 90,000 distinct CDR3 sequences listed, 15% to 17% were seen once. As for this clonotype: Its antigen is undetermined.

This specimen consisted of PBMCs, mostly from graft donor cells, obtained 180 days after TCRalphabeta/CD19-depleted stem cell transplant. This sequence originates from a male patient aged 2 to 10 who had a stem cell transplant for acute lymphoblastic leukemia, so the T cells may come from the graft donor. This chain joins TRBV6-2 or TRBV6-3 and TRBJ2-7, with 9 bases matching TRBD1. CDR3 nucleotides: TGTGCCAGCAGTTCCGAGGGACAGGGAAGCTCCTACGAGCAGTACTTC. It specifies CASSSEGQGSSYEQYF.